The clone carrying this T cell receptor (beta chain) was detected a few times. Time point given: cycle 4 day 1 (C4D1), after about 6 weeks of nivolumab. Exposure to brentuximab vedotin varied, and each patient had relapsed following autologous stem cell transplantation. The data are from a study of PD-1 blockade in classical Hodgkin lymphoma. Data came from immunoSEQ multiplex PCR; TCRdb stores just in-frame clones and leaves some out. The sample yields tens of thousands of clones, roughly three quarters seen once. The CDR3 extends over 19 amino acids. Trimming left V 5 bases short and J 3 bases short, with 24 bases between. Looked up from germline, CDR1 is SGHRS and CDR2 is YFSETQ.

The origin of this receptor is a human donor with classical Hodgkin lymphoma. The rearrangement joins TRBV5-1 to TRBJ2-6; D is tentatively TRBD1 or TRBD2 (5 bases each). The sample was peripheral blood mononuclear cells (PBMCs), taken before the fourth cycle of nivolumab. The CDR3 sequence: CASRLTWEQRGVGANVLTF. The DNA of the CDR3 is TGCGCCAGCAGATTGACTTGGGAACAGAGGGGCGTTGGGGCCAACGTCCTGACTTTC. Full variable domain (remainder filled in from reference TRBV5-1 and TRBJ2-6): KAGVTQTPRYLIKTRGQQVTLSCSPISGHRSVSWYQQTPGQGLQFLFEYFSETQRNKGNFPGRFSGRQFSNSRSEMNVSTLELGDSALYLCASRLTWEQRGVGANVLTFGAGSRLTVL.